A selection of T cell receptor beta chains follows, all from one sample in a study of T cells in Graves' hyperthyroidism and ophthalmopathy. A single record per CDR3 protein comes from TCRdb applying MiXCR to the multiplex PCR reads. The sample consists of roughly 500,000 distinct CDR3 sequences, just over 45% of them appearing once. Source material: peripheral blood or thyroid tissue (not recorded which). The receptor source for this set is an adult woman with Graves' disease, either hyperthyroidism or ophthalmopathy (not recorded which). The CDR3 runs from the conserved cysteine through the conserved F or W. D genes are given only for firm matches. Where a row states a size, it is once, few, many or the class of an expanded clone; other rows omit it.

d_call,j_call,clone_size,v_call,cdr3_nt,cdr3_aa
.,TRBJ1-4,.,TRBV20-1,TGCAGTGCAAAGGGAGGGGGAGAAAAACTGTTTTTT,CSAKGGGEKLFF
TRBD2,TRBJ2-5,once,TRBV7-2,TGTGCCAGCAGCTTAGCTATAGCGGGTACCCAGTACTTC,CASSLAIAGTQYF
.,TRBJ2-5,few,TRBV7-2,TGTGCCAGCAGCTTAGGTATGGCCCAAGAGACCCAGTACTTC,CASSLGMAQETQYF
.,TRBJ1-5,many,TRBV5-1,TGCGCCAGCAGCCTCCTACCGGGATCTAATCAGCCCCAGCATTTT,CASSLLPGSNQPQHF
.,TRBJ1-1,.,TRBV7-2,TGTGCCAGCAGCAAGGTCACGAACACTGAAGCTTTCTTT,CASSKVTNTEAFF
.,TRBJ1-1,.,TRBV28,TGTGCCAGCAGTCCTCCCCAACCGAACACTGAAGCTTTCTTT,CASSPPQPNTEAFF
TRBD1,TRBJ1-5,.,TRBV7-8,TGTGCCAGCAGCCGGGGACAGGGGGCTTCCTACGGGGATCAGCCCCAGCATTTT,CASSRGQGASYGDQPQHF
.,TRBJ1-6,.,TRBV20-1,TGCAGTGCTAGAGAGGAAGACTATAATTCACCCCTCCACTTT,CSAREEDYNSPLHF
.,TRBJ2-7,.,TRBV2,TGTGCCAGTCGTTTAGATCGTCAGAGCTCCTACGAGCAGTACTTC,CASRLDRQSSYEQYF
.,TRBJ1-5,many,TRBV7-8,TGTGCCAGCAGCCGAAAATCTAATCAGCCCCAGCATTTT,CASSRKSNQPQHF
.,TRBJ1-1,.,TRBV19,TGTGCCAGTAGTACCCTCTGGGGGCGGTCCACTGAAGCTTTCTTT,CASSTLWGRSTEAFF
.,TRBJ1-1,.,TRBV7-8,TGTGCCAGCAGCCTAGGACGGTACACTGAAGCTTTCTTT,CASSLGRYTEAFF
.,TRBJ1-1,many,TRBV7-2,TGTGCCAGCAGCCTCCAGCGGGCAGGCACTGAAGCTTTCTTT,CASSLQRAGTEAFF
.,TRBJ2-5,many,TRBV5-1,TGCGCCAGCAGCTTGACGGGCCCCCAAGAGACCCAGTACTTC,CASSLTGPQETQYF
.,TRBJ2-2,.,TRBV2,TGTGCCAGCAGTGGTCAGTCCGGAGGGGAGCTGTTTTTT,CASSGQSGGELFF
.,TRBJ2-7,many,TRBV10-3,TGTGCCCTCGGAGAGCGACTCGGCTCCTACGAGCAGTACTTC,CALGERLGSYEQYF
TRBD1,TRBJ2-7,few,TRBV24-1,TGTGCCACCGCACGACAGGGAAGGGACGAGCAGTACTTC,CATARQGRDEQYF
TRBD1,TRBJ1-5,.,TRBV6-5,TGTGCCAGCAGTCCCGACTCTGGGGCAGGGGGCCTTCAGCCCCAGCATTTT,CASSPDSGAGGLQPQHF
TRBD1,TRBJ2-7,many,TRBV19,TGTGCCACTTCGGACAGGATCTCGGGGTTCTCCTACGAGCAGTACTTC,CATSDRISGFSYEQYF
TRBD1,TRBJ2-7,many,TRBV2,TGTGCCAGCAAGGCGACAGGGTTCGAGCAGTACTTC,CASKATGFEQYF
.,TRBJ2-7,.,TRBV20-1,TGCAGTGCTAGTTCGCAACCCGGCGAGCAGTACTTC,CSASSQPGEQYF
.,TRBJ1-6,many,TRBV7-9,TGTGCCAGCAGCTTAGCGACTATGACCCTCCACTTT,CASSLATMTLHF